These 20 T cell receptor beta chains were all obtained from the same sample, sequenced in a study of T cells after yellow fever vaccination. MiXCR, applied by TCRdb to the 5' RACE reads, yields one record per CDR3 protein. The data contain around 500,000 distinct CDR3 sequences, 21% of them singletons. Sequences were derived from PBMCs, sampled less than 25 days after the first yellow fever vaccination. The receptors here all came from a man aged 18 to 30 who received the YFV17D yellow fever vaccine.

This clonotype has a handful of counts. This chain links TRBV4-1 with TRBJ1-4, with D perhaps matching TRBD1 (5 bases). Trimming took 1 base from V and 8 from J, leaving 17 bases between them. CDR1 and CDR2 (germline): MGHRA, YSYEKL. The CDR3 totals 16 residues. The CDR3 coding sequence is TGCGCCAGCAGCCAAGGGAGACCCGGGCGGGGCGAAAAACTGTTTTTT. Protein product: CASSQGRPGRGEKLFF.

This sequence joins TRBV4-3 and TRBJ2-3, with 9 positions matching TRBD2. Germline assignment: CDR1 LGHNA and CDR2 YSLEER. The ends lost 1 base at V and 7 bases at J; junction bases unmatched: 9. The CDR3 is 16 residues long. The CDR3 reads CASSQGSGGGVNTQYF. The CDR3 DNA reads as TGCGCCAGCAGCCAAGGGTCTGGCGGGGGGGTAAATACGCAGTATTTT.

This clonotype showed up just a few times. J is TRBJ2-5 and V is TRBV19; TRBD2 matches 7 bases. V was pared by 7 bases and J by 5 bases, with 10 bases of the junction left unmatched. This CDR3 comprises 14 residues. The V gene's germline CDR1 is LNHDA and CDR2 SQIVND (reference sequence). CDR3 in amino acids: CASTAGGSRETQYF. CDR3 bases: TGTGCCAGTACCGCCGGGGGGTCACGGGAGACCCAGTACTTC.

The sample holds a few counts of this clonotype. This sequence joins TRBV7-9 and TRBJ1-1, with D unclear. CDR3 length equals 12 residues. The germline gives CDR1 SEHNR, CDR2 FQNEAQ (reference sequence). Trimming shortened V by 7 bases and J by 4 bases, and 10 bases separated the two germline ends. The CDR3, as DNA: TGTGCCAGCATCCCCGCCGTCACTGAAGCTTTCTTT. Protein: CASIPAVTEAFF.

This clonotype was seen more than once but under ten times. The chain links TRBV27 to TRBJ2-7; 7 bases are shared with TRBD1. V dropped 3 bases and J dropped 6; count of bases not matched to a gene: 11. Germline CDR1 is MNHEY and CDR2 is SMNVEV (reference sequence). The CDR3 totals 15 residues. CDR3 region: CASSFSGTEIFEQYF. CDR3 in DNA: TGTGCCAGCAGTTTCTCCGGGACAGAAATTTTCGAGCAGTACTTC.

The CDR3 loop reads CASSQDPSILDGYTF. CDR3 coding DNA: TGCGCCAGCAGCCAAGATCCCAGTATCCTCGATGGCTACACCTTC. The V gene is TRBV4-3, the J gene TRBJ1-2; D is unresolved. The germline gives CDR1 LGHNA, CDR2 YSLEER. The V gene lost 0 bases and the J gene lost 6 bases, with 14 bases spanning the gap. This CDR3 region has 15 residues.

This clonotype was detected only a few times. CDR3 DNA: TGCGCCAGCAGCTTGGTCCCAGGGGGCGCTTCTGGCGGGGAGCTGTTTTTT. This encodes CASSLVPGGASGGELFF. This chain uses TRBV5-1 with TRBJ2-2; 8 positions agree with TRBD1. The V and J ends lost 0 bases and 7 bases, in that order; junction bases with no gene match: 11. The CDR3 is 17 residues long. In germline, CDR1 is SGHRS, CDR2 YFSETQ.

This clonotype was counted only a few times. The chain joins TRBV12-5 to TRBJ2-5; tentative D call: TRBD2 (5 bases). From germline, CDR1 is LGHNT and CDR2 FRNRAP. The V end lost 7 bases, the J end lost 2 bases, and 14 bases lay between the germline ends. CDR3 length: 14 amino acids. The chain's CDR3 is CASARRGDQETQYF. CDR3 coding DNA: TGTGCTAGTGCCCGACGGGGAGATCAAGAGACCCAGTACTTC.

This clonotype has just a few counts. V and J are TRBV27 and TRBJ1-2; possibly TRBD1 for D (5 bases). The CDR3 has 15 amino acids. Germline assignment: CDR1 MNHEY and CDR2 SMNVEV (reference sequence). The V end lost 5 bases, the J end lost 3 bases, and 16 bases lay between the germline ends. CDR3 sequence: CASSRRGGGDYGYTF. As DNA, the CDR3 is TGTGCCAGCAGTCGGCGGGGCGGCGGGGACTATGGCTACACCTTC.

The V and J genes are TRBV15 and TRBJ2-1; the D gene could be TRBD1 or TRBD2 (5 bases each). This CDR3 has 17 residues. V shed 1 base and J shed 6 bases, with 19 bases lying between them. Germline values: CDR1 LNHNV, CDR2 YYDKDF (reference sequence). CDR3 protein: CATSRVDGAPESNEQFF. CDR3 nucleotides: TGTGCCACCAGCAGAGTGGACGGGGCACCGGAAAGCAATGAGCAGTTCTTC.

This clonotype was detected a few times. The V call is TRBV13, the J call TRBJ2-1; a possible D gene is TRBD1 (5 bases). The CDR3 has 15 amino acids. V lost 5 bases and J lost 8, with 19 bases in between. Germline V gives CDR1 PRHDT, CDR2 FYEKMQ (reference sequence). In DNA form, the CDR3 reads TGTGCCAGCAGCCCCCGACGCAGTATAGGGGATGAGCAGTTCTTC. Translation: CASSPRRSIGDEQFF.

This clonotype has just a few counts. In nucleotides, the CDR3 is TGCGCCAGCAGCCAAGGAGCGGGGAAAGCTATCTACAATGAGCAGTTCTTC. Its translation: CASSQGAGKAIYNEQFF. The chain couples TRBV4-1 to TRBJ2-1, with 7 nucleotides matching TRBD2. The V gene's germline CDR1 is MGHRA and CDR2 YSYEKL. V was clipped by 1 base and J by 3 bases; unmatched bases: 9. The CDR3 has 17 residues.

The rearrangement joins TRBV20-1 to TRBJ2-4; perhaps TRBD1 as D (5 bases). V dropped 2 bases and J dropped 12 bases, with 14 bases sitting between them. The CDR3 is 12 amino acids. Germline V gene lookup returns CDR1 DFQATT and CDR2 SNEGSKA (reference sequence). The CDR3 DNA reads TGCAGTGCTAGACTCTCTGGACAAGCTCAGTACTTC. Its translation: CSARLSGQAQYF.

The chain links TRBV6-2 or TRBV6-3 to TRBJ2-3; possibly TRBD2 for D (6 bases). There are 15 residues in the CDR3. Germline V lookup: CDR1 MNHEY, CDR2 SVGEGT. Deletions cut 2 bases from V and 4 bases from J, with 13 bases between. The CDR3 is CASSYQGSGADTQYF. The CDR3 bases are TGTGCCAGCAGTTACCAGGGTTCGGGAGCAGATACGCAGTATTTT.

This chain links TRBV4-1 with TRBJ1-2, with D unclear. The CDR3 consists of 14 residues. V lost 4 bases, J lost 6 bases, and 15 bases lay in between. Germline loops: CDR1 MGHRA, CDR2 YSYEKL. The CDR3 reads CASSPAHSPHGYTF. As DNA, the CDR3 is TGCGCCAGCAGCCCGGCCCACAGTCCTCATGGCTACACCTTC.

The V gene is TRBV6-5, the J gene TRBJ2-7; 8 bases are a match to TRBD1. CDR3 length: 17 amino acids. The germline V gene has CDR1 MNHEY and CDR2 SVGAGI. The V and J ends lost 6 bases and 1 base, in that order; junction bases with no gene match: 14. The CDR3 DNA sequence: TGTGCCAGCAGCATCTTCGGACAGGGCGTCGGGTCCTACGAGCAGTACGTC. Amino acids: CASSIFGQGVGSYEQYV.

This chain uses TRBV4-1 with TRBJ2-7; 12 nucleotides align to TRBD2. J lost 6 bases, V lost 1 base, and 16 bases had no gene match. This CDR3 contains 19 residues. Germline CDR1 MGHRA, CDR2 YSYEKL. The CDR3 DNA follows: TGCGCCAGCAGCCAAGTTGGTGGCCCGAAGAGACTAGCGGGGGCCGAGCAGTACTTC. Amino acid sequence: CASSQVGGPKRLAGAEQYF.

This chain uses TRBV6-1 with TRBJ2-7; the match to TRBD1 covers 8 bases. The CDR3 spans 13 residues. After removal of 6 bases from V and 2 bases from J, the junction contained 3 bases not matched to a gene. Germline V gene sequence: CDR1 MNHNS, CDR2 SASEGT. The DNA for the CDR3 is TGTGCCAGCAGCCGGACAGGGACCTACGAGCAGTACTTC. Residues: CASSRTGTYEQYF.

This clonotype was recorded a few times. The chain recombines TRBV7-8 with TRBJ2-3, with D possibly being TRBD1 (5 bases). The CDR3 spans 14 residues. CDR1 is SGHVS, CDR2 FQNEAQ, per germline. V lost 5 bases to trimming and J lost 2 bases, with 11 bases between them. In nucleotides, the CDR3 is TGTGCCAGCAGCCAGGACACCTACACAGATACGCAGTATTTT. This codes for CASSQDTYTDTQYF.

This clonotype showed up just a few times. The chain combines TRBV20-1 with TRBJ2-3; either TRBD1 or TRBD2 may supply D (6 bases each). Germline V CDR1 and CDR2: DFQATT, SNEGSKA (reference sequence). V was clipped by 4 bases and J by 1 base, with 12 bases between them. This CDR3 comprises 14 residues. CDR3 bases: TGCAGTGCTACCAGGGGAGGACGCACAGATACGCAGTATTTT. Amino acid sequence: CSATRGGRTDTQYF.